The rows below give T cell receptor beta chains drawn from one sample of a study of OX40 agonist ivuxolimab in advanced cancers. Method: immunoSEQ multiplex PCR; TCRdb's copy keeps in-frame clones and lacks some. The table includes roughly 80,000 clones, 80% to 90% detected once. The sample was CD4+ or CD8+ T cells sorted from blood, taken in a trial of the OX40 agonist ivuxolimab. Receptor source: an adult with an advanced solid tumor such as melanoma, head and neck, liver or kidney cancer. Each CDR3 is given with its conserved first and last residue. D genes are given only for firm matches. Size is omitted from some rows. Given values are once, few, many or a class for expanded clones.

size,J,D,V,DNA,CDR3
NA,TRBJ1-5,NA,TRBV6-6,TGTGCCAGCAGCCCGGAGAATGTCAATCAGCCCCAGCATTTT,CASSPENVNQPQHF
NA,TRBJ1-4,NA,TRBV7-9,TGTGCCAGCAGCCTACAGGCCCCCCGCGATGAAAAACTGTTTTTT,CASSLQAPRDEKLFF
NA,TRBJ1-3,NA,TRBV9,TGTGCCAGCAGCGGCAGGGACTTCCAGAGCTCTGGAAACACCATATATTTT,CASSGRDFQSSGNTIYF
NA,TRBJ1-4,NA,TRBV10-2,TGCGCCAGCAGTGATTCAGGGTATGAAAAACTGTTTTTT,CASSDSGYEKLFF
NA,TRBJ2-6,NA,TRBV7-3,TGTGCCCCGAACGTCGGGGATGGGGCCAACGTCCTGACTTTC,CAPNVGDGANVLTF
few,TRBJ2-4,NA,TRBV9,TGTGCCAGCAGCGTAGGAGGTGGGGGCGTAATAGAGGGGATTCAGTACTTC,CASSVGGGGVIEGIQYF
NA,TRBJ1-2,NA,TRBV7-9,TGTGCCAGCAGCTTAGGGCCCTATGGCTACACCTTC,CASSLGPYGYTF
once,TRBJ2-1,NA,TRBV6-5,TGTGCCAGCAGAAGGGACACGGAGCAGTTCTTC,CASRRDTEQFF
once,TRBJ2-4,NA,TRBV4-2,TGTGCCAGCAGCCAAGATACGTCTAGCGATCGGGATATTCAGTACTTC,CASSQDTSSDRDIQYF
NA,TRBJ1-1,NA,TRBV7-9,TGTGCCAGCAGCGGTGGACCAGAGAACACTGAAGCTTTCTTT,CASSGGPENTEAFF
NA,TRBJ1-3,NA,TRBV5-6,TGTGCCAGCAGCCTTTTCCAGTCTCACTCTGGAAACACCATATATTTT,CASSLFQSHSGNTIYF
NA,TRBJ2-2,TRBD2,TRBV9,TGTGCCAGCAGCGTAGAACTAGCGGAGCCATCCGGGGAGCTGTTTTTT,CASSVELAEPSGELFF
NA,TRBJ1-1,TRBD1,TRBV10-1,TGCGCCAGCAGTGGGGACAGGGTCACTGAAGCTTTCTTT,CASSGDRVTEAFF
NA,TRBJ2-7,TRBD1,TRBV7-2,TGTGCCAGCAAGCGGGGACAGGGGTCTGACGAGCAGTACTTC,CASKRGQGSDEQYF
NA,TRBJ2-3,TRBD2,TRBV29-1,TGCAGCGTGAGTGCTAGCGGGGTTAGCACAGATACGCAGTATTTT,CSVSASGVSTDTQYF
NA,TRBJ2-3,TRBD2,TRBV5-6,TGTGCCAGCAGCAACCCTACTAGCGGATCAGATACGCAGTATTTT,CASSNPTSGSDTQYF
NA,TRBJ1-1,NA,TRBV5-1,TGCGCCAGTAGAAACCCGGGGGAGACTGAAGCTTTCTTT,CASRNPGETEAFF
NA,TRBJ1-5,TRBD1,TRBV2,TGTGCCAGCAGGGCGCGACAGGGGGCCCTATCTCAGCCCCAGCATTTT,CASRARQGALSQPQHF
NA,TRBJ2-5,NA,TRBV4-1,TGCGCCAGCAGCCAAGATGCCGATAGGAAGACCCAGTACTTC,CASSQDADRKTQYF
NA,TRBJ2-4,NA,TRBV29-1,TGCAGCGTTGAAGAGGGTTCCAAAAACATTCAGTACTTC,CSVEEGSKNIQYF
NA,TRBJ1-3,NA,TRBV27,TGTGCCAGCAGACAGACCTACTCTGGAAACACCATATATTTT,CASRQTYSGNTIYF
NA,TRBJ2-5,TRBD2,TRBV5-5,TGTGCCAGCAGCTTGGTGGCGGGAGGACCAGAGACCCAGTACTTC,CASSLVAGGPETQYF
NA,TRBJ2-2,NA,TRBV2,TGTGCCAGCAGTGGAAACAGGGCTGCCACCGGGGAGCTGTTTTTT,CASSGNRAATGELFF
NA,TRBJ2-5,NA,TRBV18,TGTGCCAGCTCACCACCGGTACGACGCGGGGAGACCCAGTACTTC,CASSPPVRRGETQYF
NA,TRBJ2-1,NA,TRBV4-1,TGCGCCAGCAGCCAAGACTTTGTCAATGAGCAGTTCTTC,CASSQDFVNEQFF